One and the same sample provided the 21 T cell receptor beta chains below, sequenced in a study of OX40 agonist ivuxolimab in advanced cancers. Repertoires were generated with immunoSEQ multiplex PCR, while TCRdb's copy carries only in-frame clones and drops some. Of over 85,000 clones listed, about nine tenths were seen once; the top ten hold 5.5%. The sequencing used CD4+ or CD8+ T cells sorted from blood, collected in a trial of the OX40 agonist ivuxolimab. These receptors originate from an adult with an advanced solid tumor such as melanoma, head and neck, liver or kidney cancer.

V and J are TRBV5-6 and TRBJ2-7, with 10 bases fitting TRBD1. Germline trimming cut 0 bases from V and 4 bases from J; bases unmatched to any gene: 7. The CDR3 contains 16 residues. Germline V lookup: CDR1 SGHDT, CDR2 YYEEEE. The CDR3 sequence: CASSLVPTGGVYEQYF. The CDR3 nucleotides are TGTGCCAGCAGCTTGGTCCCGACAGGGGGCGTTTACGAGCAGTACTTC.

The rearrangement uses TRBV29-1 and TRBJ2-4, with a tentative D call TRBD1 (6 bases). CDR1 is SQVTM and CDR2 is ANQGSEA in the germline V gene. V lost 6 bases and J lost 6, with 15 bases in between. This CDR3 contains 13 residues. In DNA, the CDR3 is TGCAGCGTAGGGGGTAGCGCGATAAACATTCAGTACTTC. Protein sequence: CSVGGSAINIQYF.

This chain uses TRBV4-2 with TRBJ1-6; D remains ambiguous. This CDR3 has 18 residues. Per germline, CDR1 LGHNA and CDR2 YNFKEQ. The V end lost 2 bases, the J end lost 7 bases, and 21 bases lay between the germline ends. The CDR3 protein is CASSQYTLSSSKNSPLHF. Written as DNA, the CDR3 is TGTGCCAGCAGCCAATACACCCTTTCGAGTTCCAAAAATTCACCCCTCCACTTT.

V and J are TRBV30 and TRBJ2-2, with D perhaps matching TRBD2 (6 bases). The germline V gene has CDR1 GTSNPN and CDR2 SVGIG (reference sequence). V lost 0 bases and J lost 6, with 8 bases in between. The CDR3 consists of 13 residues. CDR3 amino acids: CAWSVTGAGELFF. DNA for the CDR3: TGTGCCTGGAGTGTGACGGGGGCCGGGGAGCTGTTTTTT.

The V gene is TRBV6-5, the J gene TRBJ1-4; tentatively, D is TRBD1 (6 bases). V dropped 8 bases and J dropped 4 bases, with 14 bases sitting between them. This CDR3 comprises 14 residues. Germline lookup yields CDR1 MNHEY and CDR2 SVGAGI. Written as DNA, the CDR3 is TGTGCCAGCCGGCGGACAGCGATTAATGAAAAACTGTTTTTT. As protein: CASRRTAINEKLFF.

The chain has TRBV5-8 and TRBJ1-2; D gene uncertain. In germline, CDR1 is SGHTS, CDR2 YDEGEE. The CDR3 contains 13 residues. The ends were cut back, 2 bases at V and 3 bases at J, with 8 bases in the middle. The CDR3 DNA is TGTGCCAGCAGCTTCGGGGTAGACTATGGCTACACCTTC. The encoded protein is CASSFGVDYGYTF.

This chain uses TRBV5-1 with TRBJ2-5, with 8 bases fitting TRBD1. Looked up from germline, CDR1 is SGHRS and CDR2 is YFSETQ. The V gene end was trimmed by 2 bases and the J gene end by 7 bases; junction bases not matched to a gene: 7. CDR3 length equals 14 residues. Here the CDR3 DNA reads TGCGCCAGCAGCTTAGCACAGGGGGATGGGACCCAGTACTTC. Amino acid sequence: CASSLAQGDGTQYF.

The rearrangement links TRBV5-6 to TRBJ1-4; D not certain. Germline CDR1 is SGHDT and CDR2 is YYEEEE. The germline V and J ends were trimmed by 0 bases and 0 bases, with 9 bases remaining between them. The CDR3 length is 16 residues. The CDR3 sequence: CASSLGAAATNEKLFF. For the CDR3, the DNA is TGTGCCAGCAGCTTGGGGGCGGCCGCAACTAATGAAAAACTGTTTTTT.

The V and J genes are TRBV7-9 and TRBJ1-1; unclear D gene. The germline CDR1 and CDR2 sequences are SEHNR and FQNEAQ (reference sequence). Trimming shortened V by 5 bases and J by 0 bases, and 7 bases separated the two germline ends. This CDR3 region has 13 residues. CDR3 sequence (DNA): TGTGCCAGCAGCCTCGAAATGAACACTGAAGCTTTCTTT. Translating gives CASSLEMNTEAFF. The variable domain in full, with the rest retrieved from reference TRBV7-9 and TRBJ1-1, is DTGVSQNPRHKITKRGQNVTFRCDPISEHNRLYWYRQTLGQGPEFLTYFQNEAQLEKSRLLSDRFSAERPKGSFSTLEIQRTEQGDSAMYLCASSLEMNTEAFFGQGTRLTVV.

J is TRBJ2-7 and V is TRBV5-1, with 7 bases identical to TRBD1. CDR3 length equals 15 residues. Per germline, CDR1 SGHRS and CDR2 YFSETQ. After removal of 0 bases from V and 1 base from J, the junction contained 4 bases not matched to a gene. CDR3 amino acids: CASSLVTGNSYEQYF. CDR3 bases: TGCGCCAGCAGCTTGGTGACAGGGAATTCCTACGAGCAGTACTTC.

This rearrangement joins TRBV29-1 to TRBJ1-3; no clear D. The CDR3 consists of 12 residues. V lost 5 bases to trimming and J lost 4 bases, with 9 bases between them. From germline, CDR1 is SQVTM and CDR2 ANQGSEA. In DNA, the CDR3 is TGCAGCGTTTCCCCGAACGGAAACACCATATATTTT. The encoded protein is CSVSPNGNTIYF.

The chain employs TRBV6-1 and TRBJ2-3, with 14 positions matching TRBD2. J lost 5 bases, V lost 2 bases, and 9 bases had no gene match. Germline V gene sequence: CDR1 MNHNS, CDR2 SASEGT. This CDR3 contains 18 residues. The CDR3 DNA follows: TGTGCCAGCAGTGAAAGCCCGACTAGCGGGGGGGCGGGAGATACGCAGTATTTT. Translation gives CASSESPTSGGAGDTQYF.

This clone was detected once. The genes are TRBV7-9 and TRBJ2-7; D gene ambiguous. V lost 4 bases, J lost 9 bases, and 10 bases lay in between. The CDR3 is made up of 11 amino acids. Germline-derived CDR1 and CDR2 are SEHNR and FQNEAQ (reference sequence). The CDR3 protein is CASSYGLGQYF. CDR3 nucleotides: TGTGCCAGCAGCTACGGGCTAGGGCAGTACTTC.

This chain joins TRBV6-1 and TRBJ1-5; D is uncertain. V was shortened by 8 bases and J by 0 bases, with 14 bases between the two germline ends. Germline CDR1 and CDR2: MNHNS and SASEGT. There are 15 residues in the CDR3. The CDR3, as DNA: TGTGCCAGCGCAGGCGTAATCTATAGCAATCAGCCCCAGCATTTT. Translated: CASAGVIYSNQPQHF.

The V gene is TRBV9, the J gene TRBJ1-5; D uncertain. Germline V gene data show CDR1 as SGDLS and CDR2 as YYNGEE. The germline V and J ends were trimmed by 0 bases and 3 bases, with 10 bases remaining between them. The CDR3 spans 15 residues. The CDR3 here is CASSVEGRSNQPQHF. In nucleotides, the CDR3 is TGTGCCAGCAGCGTAGAAGGACGATCCAATCAGCCCCAGCATTTT.

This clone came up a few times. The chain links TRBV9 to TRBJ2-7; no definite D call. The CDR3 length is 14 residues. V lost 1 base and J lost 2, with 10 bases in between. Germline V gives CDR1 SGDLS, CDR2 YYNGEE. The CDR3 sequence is CASSVSHGPYEQYF. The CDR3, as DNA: TGTGCCAGCAGCGTATCCCACGGACCCTACGAGCAGTACTTC.

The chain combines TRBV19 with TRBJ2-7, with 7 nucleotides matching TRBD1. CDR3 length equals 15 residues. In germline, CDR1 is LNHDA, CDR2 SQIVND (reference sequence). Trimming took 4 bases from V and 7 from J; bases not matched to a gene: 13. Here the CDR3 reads CASSTPGQPREEQYF. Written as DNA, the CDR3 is TGTGCCAGTAGTACTCCGGGACAGCCGAGGGAAGAGCAGTACTTC.

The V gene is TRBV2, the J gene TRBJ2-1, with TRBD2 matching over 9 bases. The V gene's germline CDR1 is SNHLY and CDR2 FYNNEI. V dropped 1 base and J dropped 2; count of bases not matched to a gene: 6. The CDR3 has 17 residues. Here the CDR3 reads CASSEVSGTSTYNEQFF. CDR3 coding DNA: TGTGCCAGCAGTGAAGTCTCCGGGACTAGCACCTACAATGAGCAGTTCTTC.

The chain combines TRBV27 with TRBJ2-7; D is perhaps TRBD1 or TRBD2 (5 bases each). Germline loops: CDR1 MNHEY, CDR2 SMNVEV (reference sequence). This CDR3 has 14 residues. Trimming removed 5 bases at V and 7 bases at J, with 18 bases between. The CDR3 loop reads CASSLSWGPMEQYF. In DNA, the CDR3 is TGTGCCAGCAGTCTCTCTTGGGGACCTATGGAGCAGTACTTC.

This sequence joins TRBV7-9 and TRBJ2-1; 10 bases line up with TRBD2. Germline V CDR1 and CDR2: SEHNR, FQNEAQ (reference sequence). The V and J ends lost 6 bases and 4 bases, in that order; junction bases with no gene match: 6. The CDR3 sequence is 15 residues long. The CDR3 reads CASSSWTSGYNEQFF. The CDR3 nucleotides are TGTGCCAGCAGTTCATGGACTAGCGGATACAATGAGCAGTTCTTC.

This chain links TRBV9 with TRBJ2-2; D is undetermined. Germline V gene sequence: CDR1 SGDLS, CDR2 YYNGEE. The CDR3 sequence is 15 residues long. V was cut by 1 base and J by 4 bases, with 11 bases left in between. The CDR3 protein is CASSVTKDPTGELFF. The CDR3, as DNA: TGTGCCAGCAGCGTAACCAAGGACCCCACCGGGGAGCTGTTTTTT.